Below, 10 T cell receptor beta chains from the same sample are listed, as sequenced in a study of shared clonotypes between healthy human individuals. Sequencing was performed with immunoSEQ multiplex PCR; in TCRdb, only in-frame clones are kept and a portion is missing. The table shows about 1.4 million clones, with around 95% occurring only once. The sequencing input was naive CD4+ T cells sorted from blood. Subset noted: CD45RA+ positively selected. These receptors were collected from a young man in good health.

The chain links TRBV11-1 to TRBJ2-3, with a weak D call TRBD1 (6 bases). The CDR3 has 15 residues. The V gene's germline CDR1 is SGHAT and CDR2 FQDESV (reference sequence). Trimming left V 2 bases short and J 4 bases short, with 13 bases between. The DNA of the CDR3 is TGTGCCAGCAGCTTATCTCGGACAGCTTCAGATACGCAGTATTTT. It codes for CASSLSRTASDTQYF.

J is TRBJ1-1 and V is TRBV28; unclear D gene. This CDR3 region has 15 residues. Germline loops: CDR1 MDHEN, CDR2 SYDVKM. V dropped 6 bases and J dropped 0 bases, with 14 bases sitting between them. DNA of the CDR3: TGTGCCAGCAGGACGATGGGAGGGATGAACACTGAAGCTTTCTTT. This codes for CASRTMGGMNTEAFF.

The rearrangement joins TRBV25-1 to TRBJ2-6; D is unresolved. There are 16 residues in the CDR3. Between the trimmed V and J ends, which lost 1 base and 2 bases, there was a span of 9 bases. CDR1 is MGHDK and CDR2 is SYGVNS in the germline V gene. This chain's CDR3 is CASSESGQAGANVLTF. The CDR3 DNA reads TGTGCCAGCAGTGAATCAGGCCAGGCTGGGGCCAACGTCCTGACTTTC.

This clone appeared a few times. This sequence joins TRBV7-6 and TRBJ2-2; 9 bases match TRBD1. This CDR3 is 15 amino acids long. The germline V gene encodes CDR1 SGHVS and CDR2 FNYEAQ. V dropped 5 bases and J dropped 5; count of bases not matched to a gene: 6. The CDR3 is CASSRGQGRTGELFF. The CDR3 nucleotides read TGTGCCAGCAGCCGGGGACAGGGAAGGACCGGGGAGCTGTTTTTT.

This sequence joins TRBV6-6 and TRBJ2-5; 9 nucleotides match TRBD1. The CDR3 is 13 amino acids. The J segment lost 4 bases and the V segment lost 8 bases, leaving 5 bases of the junction unmatched. Germline V gene lookup returns CDR1 MNHNY and CDR2 SVGAGI (reference sequence). CDR3 DNA sequence: TGTGCCAGCCGAGACAGGGGGGCAGAGACCCAGTACTTC. Amino acids: CASRDRGAETQYF.

The chain combines TRBV27 with TRBJ2-7; either TRBD1 or TRBD2 may supply D (5 bases each). V lost 6 bases and J 3 bases, leaving 15 bases between the germline ends. Per germline, CDR1 MNHEY and CDR2 SMNVEV (reference sequence). The CDR3 sequence is 14 residues long. Here the CDR3 reads CASSRPGRNYEQYF. The CDR3 DNA reads TGTGCCAGCAGCCGCCCGGGACGAAACTACGAGCAGTACTTC.

This clone was counted once. This chain joins TRBV5-6 and TRBJ2-7; tentatively, D is TRBD2 (6 bases). Germline V gene sequence: CDR1 SGHDT, CDR2 YYEEEE. The CDR3 runs to 15 residues. Trimming removed 4 bases from V and 0 bases from J, with 14 bases in between. CDR3 sequence (DNA): TGTGCCAGCAGCCCGATAGGTAGCGGCTCCTACGAGCAGTACTTC. Translation: CASSPIGSGSYEQYF. The full variable domain, rest sourced from reference TRBV5-6 and TRBJ2-7, is DAGVTQSPTHLIKTRGQQVTLRCSPKSGHDTVSWYQQALGQGPQFIFQYYEEEERQRGNFPDRFSGHQFPNYSSELNVNALLLGDSALYLCASSPIGSGSYEQYFGPGTRLTVT.

This chain joins TRBV5-4 and TRBJ1-1; TRBD1 is a possible D gene (6 bases). With 4 bases removed from V and 2 bases from J, the gap between germline ends came to 12 bases. The CDR3 sequence is 14 residues long. The V gene's germline CDR1 is SGHNT and CDR2 YYREEE (reference sequence). The DNA of the CDR3 is TGTGCCAGCAGCCCAACAGGGATTAACACTGAAGCTTTCTTT. Translating gives CASSPTGINTEAFF. The whole variable domain, filled in from reference TRBV5-4 and TRBJ1-1, reads ETGVTQSPTHLIKTRGQQVTLRCSSQSGHNTVSWYQQALGQGPQFIFQYYREEENGRGNFPPRFSGLQFPNYSSELNVNALELDDSALYLCASSPTGINTEAFFGQGTRLTVV.

The V and J genes are TRBV2 and TRBJ2-3; D gene unclear. Trimming cost V 6 bases and J 6 bases, with 4 bases left between them. The CDR3 length is 10 residues. CDR1 SNHLY and CDR2 FYNNEI come from the germline V gene. The chain's CDR3 is CASREDTQYF. The CDR3 coding sequence is TGTGCCAGCAGGGAGGATACGCAGTATTTT.

The chain carries TRBV28 and TRBJ1-2, with D unclear. The CDR3 has 13 residues. Trimming shortened V by 5 bases and J by 5 bases, and 12 bases separated the two germline ends. Germline V gene lookup returns CDR1 MDHEN and CDR2 SYDVKM. The chain's CDR3 is CASSTGGPYGYTF. The CDR3 nucleotides read TGTGCCAGCAGTACCGGAGGGCCATATGGCTACACCTTC.